This passage covers 14 T cell receptor beta chains from one sample sequenced in a study of T cells in Graves' hyperthyroidism and ophthalmopathy. What was amplified from RNA transcripts were TCR beta CDR3 regions. When the TCR CDR3 underwent first-round RT-PCR, the HTBI primer set was used. TCRdb independently ran MiXCR on the multiplex PCR reads; one entry per CDR3 protein. The sample consists of about 640,000 distinct CDR3 sequences, 20% to 25% of them appearing once. Sequenced sample: blood. The receptors originated from a man under 40 with Graves' ophthalmopathy.

This clonotype was observed a few times. This chain joins TRBV6-1 and TRBJ2-1, with 9 bases lining up with TRBD1. CDR3 length equals 15 residues. Per germline, CDR1 MNHNS and CDR2 SASEGT. V shed 3 bases and J 9 bases; nucleotides not matched to a gene: 9. The DNA for the CDR3 is TGTGCCAGCAGTGAGGAAGAGGACAGGGGTTTTGAGCAGTTCTTC. Its protein is CASSEEEDRGFEQFF.

V usage is TRBV12-3 or TRBV12-4 and J usage is TRBJ2-1, with D possibly being TRBD2 (5 bases). V gave up 5 bases and J gave up 3 bases, with 14 bases separating them. The CDR3 covers 15 residues. The CDR3 region has the DNA TGTGCCAGCAGTCCGGGCTGGCGGGTCTACAATGAGCAGTTCTTC. It is translated as CASSPGWRVYNEQFF.

V gene TRBV27 combines with J gene TRBJ2-7; maybe TRBD1 (6 bases). The V end was cut by 6 bases, the J end by 9 bases, with 12 bases between. The V gene's germline CDR1 is MNHEY and CDR2 SMNVEV (reference sequence). The CDR3 sequence is 11 residues long. The CDR3 reads CASSQGRTQYF. The CDR3 nucleotides are TGTGCCAGCAGCCAGGGGCGCACGCAGTACTTC.

The chain has TRBV9 and TRBJ2-1; 7 bases are a match to TRBD2. Germline trimming cut 1 base from V and 5 bases from J; bases unmatched to any gene: 6. Germline lookup yields CDR1 SGDLS and CDR2 YYNGEE. The CDR3 has 15 residues. The DNA for the CDR3 is TGTGCCAGCAGCGTATACGCTAGCGGCCACAATGAGCAGTTCTTC. It translates to CASSVYASGHNEQFF. The full variable domain, its missing parts supplied by reference TRBV9 and TRBJ2-1, is DSGVTQTPKHLITATGQRVTLRCSPRSGDLSVYWYQQSLDQGLQFLIQYYNGEERAKGNILERFSAQQFPDLHSELNLSSLELGDSALYFCASSVYASGHNEQFFGPGTRLTVL.

This chain joins TRBV19 and TRBJ1-1; perhaps TRBD1 as D (6 bases). The germline V gene has CDR1 LNHDA and CDR2 SQIVND (reference sequence). Trimming took off 3 bases at V and 1 base at J, with 12 bases between the two ends. The CDR3 length is 15 residues. The CDR3 DNA follows: TGTGCCAGTAGTATGTTGGGGGCGGGGAACACTGAAGCTTTCTTT. Encoded protein: CASSMLGAGNTEAFF. Full variable domain (outside the CDR3, taken from reference TRBV19 and TRBJ1-1): DGGITQSPKYLFRKEGQNVTLSCEQNLNHDAMYWYRQDPGQGLRLIYYSQIVNDFQKGDIAEGYSVSREKKESFPLTVTSAQKNPTAFYLCASSMLGAGNTEAFFGQGTRLTVV.

As concerns this clonotype: This sequence may be a read error, since a much larger clone differs from it by one base. The rearrangement links TRBV11-2 to TRBJ1-1; a weak D match, TRBD1 (5 bases). Trimming took 4 bases from V and 10 from J, leaving 16 bases between them. CDR1 is SGHAT and CDR2 is FQNNGV in the germline V gene. The CDR3 has 13 amino acids. The CDR3 region is CASSSIPGLLAFF. The CDR3 DNA follows: TGTGCCAGCAGCTCAATACCGGGACTTTTAGCTTTCTTT.

Only a few counts were recorded for this clonotype. The rearrangement links TRBV13 to TRBJ2-2; TRBD2 matches 8 bases. J lost 5 bases, V lost 5 bases, and 10 bases had no gene match. Germline V lookup: CDR1 PRHDT, CDR2 FYEKMQ (reference sequence). The CDR3 spans 16 residues. Here the CDR3 reads CASSPQAGEGTGELFF. CDR3 in DNA: TGTGCCAGCAGCCCACAAGCGGGAGAGGGGACCGGGGAGCTGTTTTTT.

This clonotype came up many times. The chain uses TRBV12-3 or TRBV12-4 and TRBJ2-7, with D perhaps matching TRBD2 (7 bases). CDR3 size: 15 residues. The germline V and J ends were trimmed by 7 bases and 2 bases, with 18 bases remaining between them. The CDR3 loop reads CASKWGGADTYEQYF. The CDR3 nucleotides read TGTGCCAGCAAGTGGGGGGGGGCTGATACCTACGAGCAGTACTTC.

This clonotype came up a few times. The V gene is TRBV18, the J gene TRBJ1-1, with 8 bases matching TRBD1. Germline V gene data show CDR1 as KGHSH and CDR2 as LQKENI. The CDR3 is 18 residues long. V shed 3 bases, J shed 3 bases, and the junction held 15 bases outside the gene matches. In nucleotides, the CDR3 is TGTGCCAGCTCACCCCCTAGTGCAGGGGGCGTTGGACACACTGAAGCTTTCTTT. It specifies CASSPPSAGGVGHTEAFF.

The count of this clonotype is one. V usage is TRBV28 and J usage is TRBJ2-3, with D perhaps assigned TRBD1 or TRBD2 (5 bases each). The CDR3 totals 14 residues. Deletions cut 4 bases from V and 2 bases from J, with 10 bases between. In germline, CDR1 is MDHEN, CDR2 SYDVKM. As DNA, the CDR3 is TGTGCCAGCAGTTGGGGACCCAACACAGATACGCAGTATTTT. As protein: CASSWGPNTDTQYF.

The gene calls are TRBV4-2 and TRBJ2-1; TRBD2 matches at 8 bases. Germline V gene sequence: CDR1 LGHNA, CDR2 YNFKEQ. The CDR3 runs to 14 residues. V dropped 4 bases and J dropped 8; count of bases not matched to a gene: 7. This CDR3 reads CASSRTSPGDEQFF. Written as DNA, the CDR3 is TGTGCCAGCAGCCGGACTAGCCCGGGGGATGAGCAGTTCTTC.

This chain links TRBV18 with TRBJ1-2, with a tentative D call TRBD1 (6 bases). The ends were cut back, 5 bases at V and 2 bases at J, with 12 bases in the middle. The CDR3 contains 14 residues. Germline loops: CDR1 KGHSH, CDR2 LQKENI. For the CDR3, the DNA is TGTGCCAGCTCAGCACGGGACACCAACTATGGCTACACCTTC. Translated, it gives CASSARDTNYGYTF.

This clonotype was recorded many times. The chain combines TRBV11-2 with TRBJ1-1; 7 nucleotides agree with TRBD1. V lost 5 bases, J lost 4 bases, and 7 bases stayed unmatched. The germline V gene encodes CDR1 SGHAT and CDR2 FQNNGV. This CDR3 spans 14 amino acids. DNA of the CDR3: TGTGCCAGCAGCGTCAACAGGGGAGGCACTGAAGCTTTCTTT. This gives the protein CASSVNRGGTEAFF.

This chain joins TRBV3-1 and TRBJ2-1; TRBD2 might be the D (10 bases). This CDR3 is 20 amino acids long. Looked up from germline, CDR1 is LGHDT and CDR2 is YNNKEL (reference sequence). Trimming removed 1 base from V and 6 bases from J, with 28 bases in between. The CDR3 spells CASSQALGQGAGGPGNEQFF. In DNA, the CDR3 is TGTGCCAGCAGCCAAGCTCTGGGACAGGGAGCGGGAGGGCCCGGCAATGAGCAGTTCTTC.